This TCR beta chain appears in the sequencing data of a study of molecular identifiers for immune sequencing clone quantification. Each CDR3 protein gets one entry after TCRdb re-called the PCR reads with MiXCR. Here the sample spans 490,000 or so distinct CDR3 sequences, around 23% being singletons. This clonotype was recorded at least ten times. The CDR3 loop spans 16 amino acids. The germline CDR1 and CDR2 sequences are SEHNR and FQNEAQ (reference sequence). Germline trimming cut 6 bases from V and 7 bases from J; bases unmatched to any gene: 13. This chain links TRBV7-9 with TRBJ1-4, with 8 bases fitting TRBD1. Sequencing was carried out using naive CD8+ T cells from blood, with Jurkat cell RNA spiked in. Described subset: FACS-sorted CD8+CD4-CCR7+CD45RA+ naive T cells. The receptor was derived from a human donor in good health. Some libraries in this study had Jurkat cell RNA spiked in. CDR3 coding DNA: TGTGCCAGCAGGCCGACAGGGGATGATTATCGTGAAAAACTGTTTTTT. Its translation: CASRPTGDDYREKLFF.